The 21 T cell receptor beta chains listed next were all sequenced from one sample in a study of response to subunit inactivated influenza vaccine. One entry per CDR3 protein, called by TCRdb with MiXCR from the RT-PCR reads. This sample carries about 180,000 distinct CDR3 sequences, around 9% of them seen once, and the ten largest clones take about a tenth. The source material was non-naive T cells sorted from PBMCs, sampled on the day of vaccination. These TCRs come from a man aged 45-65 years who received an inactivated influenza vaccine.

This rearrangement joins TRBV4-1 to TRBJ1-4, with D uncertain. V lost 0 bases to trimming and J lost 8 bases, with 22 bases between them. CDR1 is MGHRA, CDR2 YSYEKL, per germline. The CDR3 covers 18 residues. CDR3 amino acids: CASSQEHSVGPGGEKLFF. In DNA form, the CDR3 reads TGCGCCAGCAGCCAAGAGCACAGCGTGGGCCCCGGTGGGGAAAAACTGTTTTTT.

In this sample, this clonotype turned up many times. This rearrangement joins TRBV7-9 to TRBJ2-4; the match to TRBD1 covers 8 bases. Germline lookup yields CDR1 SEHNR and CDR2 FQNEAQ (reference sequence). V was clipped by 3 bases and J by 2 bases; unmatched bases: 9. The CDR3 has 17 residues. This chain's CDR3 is CASSFSGQGPTKNIQYF. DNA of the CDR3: TGTGCCAGCAGCTTTTCTGGACAGGGACCCACCAAAAACATTCAGTACTTC.

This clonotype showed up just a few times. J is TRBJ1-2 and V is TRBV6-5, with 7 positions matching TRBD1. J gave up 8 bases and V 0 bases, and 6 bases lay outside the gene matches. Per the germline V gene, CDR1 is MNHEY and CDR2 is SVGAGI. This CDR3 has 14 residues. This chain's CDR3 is CASSYSEGASGYTF. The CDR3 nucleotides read TGTGCCAGCAGTTACTCGGAGGGGGCGTCCGGCTACACCTTC.

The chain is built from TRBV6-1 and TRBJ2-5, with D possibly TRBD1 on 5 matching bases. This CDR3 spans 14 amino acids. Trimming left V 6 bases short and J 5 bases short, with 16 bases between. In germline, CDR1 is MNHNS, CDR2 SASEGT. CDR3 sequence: CASSMDIFSETQYF. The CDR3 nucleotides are TGTGCCAGCAGCATGGACATATTTTCCGAGACCCAGTACTTC.

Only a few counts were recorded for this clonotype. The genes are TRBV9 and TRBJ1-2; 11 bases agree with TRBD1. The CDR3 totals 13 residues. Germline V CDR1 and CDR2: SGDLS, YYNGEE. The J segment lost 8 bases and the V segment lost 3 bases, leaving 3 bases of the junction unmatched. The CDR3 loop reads CASSAGQGEGYTF. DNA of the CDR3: TGTGCCAGCAGCGCGGGACAGGGGGAAGGCTACACCTTC.

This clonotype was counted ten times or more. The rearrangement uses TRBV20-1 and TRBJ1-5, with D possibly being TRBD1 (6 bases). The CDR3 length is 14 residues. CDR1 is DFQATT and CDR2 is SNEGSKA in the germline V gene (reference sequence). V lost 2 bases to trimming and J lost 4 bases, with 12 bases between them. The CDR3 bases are TGCAGTGCTAGAATGGGGGGGGCTAATCAGCCCCAGCATTTT. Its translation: CSARMGGANQPQHF.

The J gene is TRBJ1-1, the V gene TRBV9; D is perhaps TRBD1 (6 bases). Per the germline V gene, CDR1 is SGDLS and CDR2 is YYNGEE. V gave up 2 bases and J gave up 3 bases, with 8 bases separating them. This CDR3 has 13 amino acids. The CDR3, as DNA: TGTGCCAGCAGCGTGGGGGGCTACACTGAAGCTTTCTTT. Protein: CASSVGGYTEAFF.

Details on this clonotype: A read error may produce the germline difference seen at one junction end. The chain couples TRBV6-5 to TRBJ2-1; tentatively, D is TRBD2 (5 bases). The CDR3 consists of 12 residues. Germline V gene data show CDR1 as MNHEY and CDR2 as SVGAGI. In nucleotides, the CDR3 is TGTGCCAGCAGTCCCCTCGGAGGTGAGCAGCTCTTC. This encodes CASSPLGGEQLF.

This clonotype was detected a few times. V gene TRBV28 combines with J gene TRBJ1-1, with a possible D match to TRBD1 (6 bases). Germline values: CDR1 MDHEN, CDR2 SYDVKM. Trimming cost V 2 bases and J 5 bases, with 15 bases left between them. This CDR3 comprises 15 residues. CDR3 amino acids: CASSLAGEGGTEAFF. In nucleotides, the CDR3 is TGTGCCAGCAGTTTAGCAGGGGAAGGTGGGACTGAAGCTTTCTTT.

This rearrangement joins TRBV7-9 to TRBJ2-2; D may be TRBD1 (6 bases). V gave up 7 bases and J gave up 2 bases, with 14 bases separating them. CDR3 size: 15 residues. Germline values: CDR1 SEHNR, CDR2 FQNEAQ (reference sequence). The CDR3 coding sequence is TGTGCCAGCACCACGTGGACAGTAAACACCGGGGAGCTGTTTTTT. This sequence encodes CASTTWTVNTGELFF.

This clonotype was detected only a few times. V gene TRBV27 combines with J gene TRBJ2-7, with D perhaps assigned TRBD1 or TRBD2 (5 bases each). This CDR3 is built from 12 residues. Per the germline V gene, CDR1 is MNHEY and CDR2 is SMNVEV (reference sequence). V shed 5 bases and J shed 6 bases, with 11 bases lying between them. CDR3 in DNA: TGTGCCAGCAGTCGTAGTGGGGGCGAGCAGTACTTC. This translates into CASSRSGGEQYF.

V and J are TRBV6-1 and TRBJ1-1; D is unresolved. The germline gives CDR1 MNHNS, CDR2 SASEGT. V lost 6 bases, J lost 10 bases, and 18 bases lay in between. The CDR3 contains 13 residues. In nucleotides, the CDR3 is TGTGCCAGCAGAGACCCCTTCGCGGATGGAGCTTTCTTT. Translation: CASRDPFADGAFF.

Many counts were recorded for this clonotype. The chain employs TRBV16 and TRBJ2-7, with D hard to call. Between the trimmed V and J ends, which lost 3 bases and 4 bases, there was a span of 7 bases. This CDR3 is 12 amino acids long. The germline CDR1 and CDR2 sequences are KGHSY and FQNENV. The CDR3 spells CASSHSQYEQYF. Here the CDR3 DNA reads TGTGCCAGCAGCCACTCACAATACGAGCAGTACTTC.

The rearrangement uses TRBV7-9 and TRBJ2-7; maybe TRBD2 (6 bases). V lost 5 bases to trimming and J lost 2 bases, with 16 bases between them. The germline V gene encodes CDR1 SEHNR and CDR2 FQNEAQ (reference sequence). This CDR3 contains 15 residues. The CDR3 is CASSSSGSLAYEQYF. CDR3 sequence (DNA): TGTGCCAGCAGCAGTAGCGGCTCCCTCGCCTACGAGCAGTACTTC.

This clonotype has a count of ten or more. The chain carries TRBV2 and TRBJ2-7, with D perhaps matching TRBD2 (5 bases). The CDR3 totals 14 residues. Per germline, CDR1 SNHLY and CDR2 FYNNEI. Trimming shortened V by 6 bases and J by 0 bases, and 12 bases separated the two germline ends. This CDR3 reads CASRRAINSYEQYF. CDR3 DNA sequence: TGTGCCAGCAGGAGGGCCATTAACTCCTACGAGCAGTACTTC.

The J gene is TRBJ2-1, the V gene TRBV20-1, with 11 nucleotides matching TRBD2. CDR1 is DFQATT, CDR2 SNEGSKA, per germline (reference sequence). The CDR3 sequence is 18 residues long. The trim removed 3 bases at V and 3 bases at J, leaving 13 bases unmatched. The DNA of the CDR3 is TGCAGTGCTAGGGGGGCTAGCGGGGGGTCCCCTTTCTACAATGAGCAGTTCTTC. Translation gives CSARGASGGSPFYNEQFF.

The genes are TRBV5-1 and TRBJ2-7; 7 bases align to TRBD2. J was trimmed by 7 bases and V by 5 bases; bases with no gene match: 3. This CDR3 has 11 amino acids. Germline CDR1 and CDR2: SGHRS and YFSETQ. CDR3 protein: CASREAGEQYF. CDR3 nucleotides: TGCGCCAGCAGGGAAGCGGGGGAGCAGTACTTC.

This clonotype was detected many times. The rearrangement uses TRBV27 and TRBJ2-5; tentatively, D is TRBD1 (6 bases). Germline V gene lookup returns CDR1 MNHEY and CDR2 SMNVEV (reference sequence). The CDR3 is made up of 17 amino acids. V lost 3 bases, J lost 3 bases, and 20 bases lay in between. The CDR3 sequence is CASSLYPGPRGKETQYF. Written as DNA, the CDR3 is TGTGCCAGCAGTTTGTATCCGGGTCCTAGGGGGAAAGAGACCCAGTACTTC.

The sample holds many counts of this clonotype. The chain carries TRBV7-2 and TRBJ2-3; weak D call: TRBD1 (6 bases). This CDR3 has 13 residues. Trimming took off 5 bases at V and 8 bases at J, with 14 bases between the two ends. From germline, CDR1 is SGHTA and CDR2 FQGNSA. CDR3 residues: CASSPPSRGTQYF. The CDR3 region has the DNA TGTGCCAGCAGCCCCCCCAGCAGGGGTACGCAGTATTTT.

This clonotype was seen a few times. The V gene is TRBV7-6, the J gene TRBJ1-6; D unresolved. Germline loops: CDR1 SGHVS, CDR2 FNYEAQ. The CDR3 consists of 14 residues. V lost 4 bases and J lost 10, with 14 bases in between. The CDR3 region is CASSSTDGKSPLHF. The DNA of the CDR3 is TGTGCCAGCAGCTCGACCGACGGAAAATCACCCCTCCACTTT.

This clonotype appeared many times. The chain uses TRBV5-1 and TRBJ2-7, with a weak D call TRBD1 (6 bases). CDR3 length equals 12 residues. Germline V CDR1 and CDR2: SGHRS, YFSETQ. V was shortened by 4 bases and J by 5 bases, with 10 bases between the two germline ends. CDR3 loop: CASSERQDEQYF. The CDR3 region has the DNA TGCGCCAGCAGCGAAAGACAGGACGAGCAGTACTTC.